A single sample is the source of the 21 T cell receptor beta chains below, sequenced in a study of metastatic and nonmetastatic thyroid tumors. Before thyroid surgery, none of the patients had received any treatment. TCRdb reprocessed the PCR reads via MiXCR. The table records 24,000 or so clones, 10% to 15% of them present only once. The sequenced material came from blood. The receptors here all came from a female donor with papillary thyroid cancer or a benign thyroid nodule (not recorded which). Some clones in this sample may be carry-over from other donors' samples.

The table lists this clone with many counts. The chain couples TRBV3-1 to TRBJ1-2; the D is unclear. The CDR3 totals 13 residues. Trimming stripped 0 bases from V and 7 bases from J, with 9 bases between. CDR1 is LGHDT and CDR2 is YNNKEL in the germline V gene (reference sequence). The chain's CDR3 is CASSQDLGFGYTF. CDR3 sequence (DNA): TGTGCCAGCAGCCAAGATCTAGGGTTTGGCTACACCTTC.

The V call is TRBV24-1, the J call TRBJ2-3; D is possibly TRBD2 (6 bases). Germline CDR1 KGHDR, CDR2 SFDVKD. This CDR3 comprises 16 residues. Deletions cut 3 bases from V and 7 bases from J, with 19 bases between. The DNA of the CDR3 is TGTGCCACCAGTGATGGACTATCGGGAGCAGCATATACGCAGTATTTT. Its translation: CATSDGLSGAAYTQYF.

This clone was seen many times. The chain combines TRBV9 with TRBJ1-2; no clear D gene. The CDR3 totals 13 residues. Germline V gene sequence: CDR1 SGDLS, CDR2 YYNGEE. The V gene lost 3 bases and the J gene lost 5 bases, with 11 bases spanning the gap. CDR3 amino acids: CASSGTVGYGYTF. CDR3 nucleotide sequence: TGTGCCAGCAGCGGGACTGTGGGGTATGGCTACACCTTC.

A remark on this clone: The junction departs from the called germline gene at one end, perhaps through a read error. The chain joins TRBV20-1 to TRBJ1-2, with TRBD1 identical over 9 bases. The CDR3 is made up of 14 amino acids. Looked up from germline, CDR1 is DFQATT and CDR2 is SNEGSKA (reference sequence). Here the CDR3 reads CSALGGQGLNGYIF. In DNA, the CDR3 is TGCAGTGCCCTTGGGGGACAGGGTCTCAATGGCTACATCTTC.

This clone was detected ten times or more. The chain uses TRBV20-1 and TRBJ2-7, with D possibly being TRBD2 (6 bases). The length of the CDR3 is 15 residues. V lost 4 bases, J lost 5 bases, and 21 bases lay in between. Germline lookup yields CDR1 DFQATT and CDR2 SNEGSKA (reference sequence). CDR3 coding DNA: TGCAGTGCTACGCGGAGGGATAACGTCCGGGACGAGCAGTACTTC. It encodes CSATRRDNVRDEQYF.

By proportion, this clone is medium-sized. V and J are TRBV5-1 and TRBJ2-1; 10 bases are shared with TRBD2. J was trimmed by 4 bases and V by 4 bases; bases with no gene match: 5. Germline V gene sequence: CDR1 SGHRS, CDR2 YFSETQ. The CDR3 runs to 15 residues. The CDR3: CASSRTSGSYNEQFF. The CDR3, as DNA: TGCGCCAGCAGCCGGACTAGCGGATCATACAATGAGCAGTTCTTC.

This clone was seen ten or more times. This rearrangement joins TRBV7-6 to TRBJ2-1, with 7 bases that match TRBD1. V was pared by 1 base and J by 1 base, with 4 bases of the junction left unmatched. The CDR3 is 16 amino acids. In germline, CDR1 is SGHVS, CDR2 FNYEAQ. For the CDR3, the DNA is TGTGCCAGCAGCTTAGGGGCAGGGGGTTCCTACAATGAGCAGTTCTTC. Its protein product is CASSLGAGGSYNEQFF.

Concerning this clone: Compared with germline, one end of the junction differs, possibly owing to a read error. The chain is built from TRBV27 and TRBJ1-2; perhaps TRBD1 as D (6 bases). The CDR3 runs 17 residues. Germline V gene lookup returns CDR1 MNHEY and CDR2 SMNVEV (reference sequence). DNA for the CDR3: TGTGCCATCAGTCCCAACCCCCACCGGACAGTGTTCTATGGCTACACCTTC. Protein: CAISPNPHRTVFYGYTF.

This clone was seen ten or more times. The V call is TRBV4-2, the J call TRBJ1-5; D call uncertain. Trimming cost V 0 bases and J 0 bases, with 9 bases left between them. Per the germline V gene, CDR1 is LGHNA and CDR2 is YNFKEQ. The length of the CDR3 is 16 residues. The CDR3 DNA follows: TGTGCCAGCAGCCAAGAAGTACAGTATAGCAATCAGCCCCAGCATTTT. It codes for CASSQEVQYSNQPQHF.

This clone was seen a handful of times. The junction departs from germline at one end; a sequencing error may be responsible. The chain joins TRBV27 to TRBJ2-2; D might be TRBD2 (5 bases). The CDR3 totals 13 residues. CDR1 and CDR2 from the germline V gene are MNHEY and SMNVEV (reference sequence). Written as DNA, the CDR3 is TGTGCCAGCAGTTTATCGAACACCGGGAAGCTGTTTTTT. Translating gives CASSLSNTGKLFF.

At least ten counts were recorded for this clone. V usage is TRBV4-1 and J usage is TRBJ2-1; no definite D call. This CDR3 spans 13 amino acids. Trimming left V 4 bases short and J 8 bases short, with 12 bases between. Germline V CDR1 and CDR2: MGHRA, YSYEKL. The CDR3 coding sequence is TGCGCCAGCAGCCTTTTTACCGCGGATGAGCAGTTCTTC. Its protein product is CASSLFTADEQFF.

This clone appeared many times. This rearrangement joins TRBV4-2 to TRBJ2-7; TRBD1 matches at 9 bases. The trim removed 3 bases at V and 6 bases at J, leaving 9 bases unmatched. There are 15 residues in the CDR3. CDR1 is LGHNA, CDR2 YNFKEQ, per germline. CDR3 sequence (DNA): TGTGCCAGCAGCCAGACCCCCGGGACAGGGAGCGAGCAGTACTTC. Amino acids: CASSQTPGTGSEQYF.

This clone occurred many times. The chain combines TRBV27 with TRBJ1-5, with D tentatively TRBD1 (5 bases). CDR1 is MNHEY, CDR2 SMNVEV, per germline (reference sequence). The V gene lost 0 bases and the J gene lost 4 bases, with 13 bases spanning the gap. There are 16 residues in the CDR3. The CDR3 nucleotides read TGTGCCAGCAGTTTATCCCCCGCGTGGGGGAATCAGCCCCAGCATTTT. Protein product: CASSLSPAWGNQPQHF.

The V call is TRBV5-5, the J call TRBJ2-7, with 9 bases that match TRBD1. TRBJ2-5 explains the end of the DNA better; the J call may be wrong. This CDR3 has 16 residues. The V gene's germline CDR1 is SGHKS and CDR2 YYEKEE (reference sequence). CDR3 bases: TGTGCCAGCATCTTTCTCCTGACAGGGGGAATAGAGACCCAGTACTTC. It codes for CASIFLLTGGIETQYF.

The rearrangement joins TRBV24-1 to TRBJ2-3, with D perhaps TRBD1 (5 bases). CDR3 length: 14 amino acids. Trimming shortened V by 4 bases and J by 10 bases, and 17 bases separated the two germline ends. The germline V gene encodes CDR1 KGHDR and CDR2 SFDVKD. CDR3 coding DNA: TGTGCCACCAGTGAGGGCAGGGCATCGAAGCCGCAGTATTTT. As protein: CATSEGRASKPQYF.

This clone has a count of ten or more. The CDR3 bases are TGTGCCAGCAGCCGACAGACAGATAATTCACCCCTCCACTTT. Residues: CASSRQTDNSPLHF. The chain joins TRBV4-2 to TRBJ1-6, with TRBD1 as a possible D gene (5 bases). CDR1 LGHNA and CDR2 YNFKEQ come from the germline V gene. Trimming pared 4 bases from V and 5 bases from J, leaving 9 bases between. The CDR3 runs 14 residues.

This clone came up many times. CDR3 in DNA: TGTGCCAGCAGCCTAACTGGGGGTAGCACTCTATACAATGAGCAGTTCTTC. The encoded protein is CASSLTGGSTLYNEQFF. The chain has TRBV7-9 and TRBJ2-1; either TRBD1 or TRBD2 may supply D (5 bases each). Germline CDR1 is SEHNR and CDR2 is FQNEAQ (reference sequence). V lost 5 bases and J 4 bases, leaving 21 bases between the germline ends. The CDR3 consists of 17 residues.

This clone occurred many times. The gene calls are TRBV4-1 and TRBJ1-1, with D perhaps matching TRBD1 (6 bases). Germline values: CDR1 MGHRA, CDR2 YSYEKL. This CDR3 is built from 17 residues. Trimming took 0 bases from V and 5 from J, leaving 19 bases between them. CDR3 protein: CASSQDWGLEGYTEAFF. The CDR3 DNA is TGCGCCAGCAGCCAAGATTGGGGGCTCGAGGGGTATACTGAAGCTTTCTTT.

The rearrangement joins TRBV6-2 or TRBV6-3 to TRBJ1-6; D unresolved. Germline loops: CDR1 MNHEY, CDR2 SVGEGT. This CDR3 is built from 14 residues. Deletions cut 4 bases from V and 7 bases from J, with 11 bases between. The CDR3 loop reads CASSLPGENSPLHF. In nucleotides, the CDR3 is TGTGCCAGCAGTTTGCCCGGGGAGAATTCACCCCTCCACTTT.

This chain uses TRBV12-3 or TRBV12-4 with TRBJ1-5; possible D gene TRBD1, 6 bases. The CDR3 totals 16 residues. The V end was cut by 1 base, the J end by 8 bases, with 18 bases between. The DNA of the CDR3 is TGTGCCAGCAGTTTAGGGCCCGGGGGCAAATTGAAGCCCCAGCATTTT. As protein: CASSLGPGGKLKPQHF.

This clone was seen many times. The rearrangement links TRBV20-1 to TRBJ2-2; TRBD2 might be the D (5 bases). The CDR3 totals 19 residues. Germline CDR1 and CDR2: DFQATT and SNEGSKA (reference sequence). Trimming removed 6 bases from V and 3 bases from J, with 29 bases in between. The CDR3 protein is CSAPGDGSVTTGDTGELFF. The CDR3 DNA reads as TGCAGTGCCCCTGGGGATGGTAGCGTCACTACTGGGGACACCGGGGAGCTGTTTTTT.